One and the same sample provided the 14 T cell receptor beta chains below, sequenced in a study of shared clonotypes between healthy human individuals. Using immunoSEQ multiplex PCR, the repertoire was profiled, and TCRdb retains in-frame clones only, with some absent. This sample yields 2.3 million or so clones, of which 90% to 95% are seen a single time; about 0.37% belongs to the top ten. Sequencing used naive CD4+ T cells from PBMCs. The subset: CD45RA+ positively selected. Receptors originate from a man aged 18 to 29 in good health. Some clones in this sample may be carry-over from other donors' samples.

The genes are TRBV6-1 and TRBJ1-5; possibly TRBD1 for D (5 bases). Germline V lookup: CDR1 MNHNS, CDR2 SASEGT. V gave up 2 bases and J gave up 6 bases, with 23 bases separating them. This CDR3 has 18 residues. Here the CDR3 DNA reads TGTGCCAGCAGTGAACTTGTGTTGAGGCAGGGAGCTGGTCAGCCCCAGCATTTT. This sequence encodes CASSELVLRQGAGQPQHF.

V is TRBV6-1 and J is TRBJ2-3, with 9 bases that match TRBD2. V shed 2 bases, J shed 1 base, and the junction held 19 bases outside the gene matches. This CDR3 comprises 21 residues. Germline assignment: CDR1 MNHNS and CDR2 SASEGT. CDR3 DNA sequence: TGTGCCAGCAGTGAATCACCTAGCGGGACCTTTTCAGGGAGAGGCACAGATACGCAGTATTTT. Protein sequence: CASSESPSGTFSGRGTDTQYF.

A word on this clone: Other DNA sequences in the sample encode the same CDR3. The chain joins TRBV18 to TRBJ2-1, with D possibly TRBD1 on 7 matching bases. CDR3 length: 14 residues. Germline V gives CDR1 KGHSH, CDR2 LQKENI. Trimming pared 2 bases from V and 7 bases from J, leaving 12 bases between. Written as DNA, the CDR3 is TGTGCCAGCTCACCAGGACAGGAGGGGAATGAGCAGTTCTTC. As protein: CASSPGQEGNEQFF.

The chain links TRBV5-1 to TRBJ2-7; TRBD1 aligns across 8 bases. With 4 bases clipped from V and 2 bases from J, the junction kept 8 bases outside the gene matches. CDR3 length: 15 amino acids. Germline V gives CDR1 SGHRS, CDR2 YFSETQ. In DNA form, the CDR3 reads TGCGCCAGCAGCCCACGGACAGGGTCGGCCTACGAGCAGTACTTC. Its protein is CASSPRTGSAYEQYF.

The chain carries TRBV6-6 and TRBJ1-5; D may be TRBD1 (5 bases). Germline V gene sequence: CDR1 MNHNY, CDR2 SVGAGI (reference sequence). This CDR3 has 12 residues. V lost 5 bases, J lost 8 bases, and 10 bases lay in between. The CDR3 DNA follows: TGTGCCAGCAGTCGAGGGACGGAGCCCCAGCATTTT. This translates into CASSRGTEPQHF.

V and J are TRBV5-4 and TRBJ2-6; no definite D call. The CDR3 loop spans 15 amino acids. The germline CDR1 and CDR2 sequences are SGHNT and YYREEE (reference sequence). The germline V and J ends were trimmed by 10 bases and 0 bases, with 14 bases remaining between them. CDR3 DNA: TGTGCCTTCTTTAATTGGGTCTCTGGGGCCAACGTCCTGACTTTC. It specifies CAFFNWVSGANVLTF.

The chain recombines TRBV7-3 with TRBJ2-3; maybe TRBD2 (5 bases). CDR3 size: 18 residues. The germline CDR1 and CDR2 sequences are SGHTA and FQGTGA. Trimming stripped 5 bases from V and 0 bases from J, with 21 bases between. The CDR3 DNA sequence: TGTGCCAGCAGCCCTCGAGGGTTACAGCTACCTAGCACAGATACGCAGTATTTT. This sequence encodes CASSPRGLQLPSTDTQYF.

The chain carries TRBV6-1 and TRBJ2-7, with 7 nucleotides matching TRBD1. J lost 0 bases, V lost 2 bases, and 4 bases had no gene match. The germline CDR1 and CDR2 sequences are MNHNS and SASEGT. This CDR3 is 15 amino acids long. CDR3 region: CASSESDRVSYEQYF. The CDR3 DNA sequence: TGTGCCAGCAGTGAATCAGACAGGGTCTCCTACGAGCAGTACTTC.

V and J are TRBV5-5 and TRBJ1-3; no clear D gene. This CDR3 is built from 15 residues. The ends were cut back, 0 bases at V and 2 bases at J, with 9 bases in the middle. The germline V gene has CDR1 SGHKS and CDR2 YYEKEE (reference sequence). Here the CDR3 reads CASSLEGGAGNTIYF. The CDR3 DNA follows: TGTGCCAGCAGCTTGGAGGGCGGGGCTGGAAACACCATATATTTT.

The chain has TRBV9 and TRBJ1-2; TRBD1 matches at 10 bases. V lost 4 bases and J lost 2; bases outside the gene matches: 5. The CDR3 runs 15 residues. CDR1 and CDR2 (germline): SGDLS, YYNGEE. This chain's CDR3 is CASSPRQGANYGYTF. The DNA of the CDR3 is TGTGCCAGCAGCCCGCGACAGGGGGCGAACTATGGCTACACCTTC.

The CDR3 region has the DNA TGCGCCAGCAGCTTTCTAGGGTCCCCAAATGAGCAGTTCTTC. This gives the protein CASSFLGSPNEQFF. The rearrangement uses TRBV5-1 and TRBJ2-1; D is unclear. V gave up 2 bases and J gave up 7 bases, with 13 bases separating them. This CDR3 is 14 amino acids long. Germline CDR1 SGHRS, CDR2 YFSETQ.

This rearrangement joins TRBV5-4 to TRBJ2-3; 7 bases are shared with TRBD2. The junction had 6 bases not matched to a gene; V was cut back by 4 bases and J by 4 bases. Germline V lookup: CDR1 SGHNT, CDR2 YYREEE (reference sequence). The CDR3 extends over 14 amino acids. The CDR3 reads CASSTAGIADTQYF. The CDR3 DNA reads TGTGCCAGCAGCACAGCGGGAATCGCAGATACGCAGTATTTT.

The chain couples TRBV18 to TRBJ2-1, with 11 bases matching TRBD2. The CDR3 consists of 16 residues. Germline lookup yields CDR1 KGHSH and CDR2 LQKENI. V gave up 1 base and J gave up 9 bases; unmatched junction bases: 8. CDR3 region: CASSPRLAGSAVEQFF. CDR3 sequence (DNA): TGTGCCAGCTCACCACGACTAGCGGGGAGTGCGGTTGAGCAGTTCTTC. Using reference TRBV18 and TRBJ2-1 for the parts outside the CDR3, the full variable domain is NAGVMQNPRHLVRRRGQEARLRCSPMKGHSHVYWYRQLPEEGLKFMVYLQKENIIDESGMPKERFSAEFPKEGPSILRIQQVVRGDSAAYFCASSPRLAGSAVEQFFGPGTRLTVL.

DNA for the CDR3: TGTGCCAGCAGCTACGTACGGGGGAATGAGCAGTTCTTC. Protein: CASSYVRGNEQFF. The chain recombines TRBV7-9 with TRBJ2-1, with a tentative D call TRBD2 (6 bases). V was pared by 4 bases and J by 7 bases, with 11 bases between. The germline V gene has CDR1 SEHNR and CDR2 FQNEAQ (reference sequence). The CDR3 contains 13 residues.